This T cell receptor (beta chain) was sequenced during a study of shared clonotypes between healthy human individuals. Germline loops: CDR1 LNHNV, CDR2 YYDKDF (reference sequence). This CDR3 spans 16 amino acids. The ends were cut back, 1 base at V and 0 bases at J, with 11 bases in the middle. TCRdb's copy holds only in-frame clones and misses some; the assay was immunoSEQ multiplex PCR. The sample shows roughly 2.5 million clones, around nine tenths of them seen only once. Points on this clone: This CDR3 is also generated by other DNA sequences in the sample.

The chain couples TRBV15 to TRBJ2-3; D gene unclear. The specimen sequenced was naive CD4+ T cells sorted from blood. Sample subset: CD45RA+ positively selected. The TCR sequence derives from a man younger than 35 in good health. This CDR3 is CATSRGGVTSTDTQYF. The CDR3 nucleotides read TGTGCCACCAGCAGAGGTGGGGTCACTAGCACAGATACGCAGTATTTT. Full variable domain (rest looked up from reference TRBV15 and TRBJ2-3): DAMVIQNPRYQVTQFGKPVTLSCSQTLNHNVMYWYQQKSSQAPKLLFHYYDKDFNNEADTPDNFQSRRPNTSFCFLDIRSPGLGDTAMYLCATSRGGVTSTDTQYFGPGTRLTVL.